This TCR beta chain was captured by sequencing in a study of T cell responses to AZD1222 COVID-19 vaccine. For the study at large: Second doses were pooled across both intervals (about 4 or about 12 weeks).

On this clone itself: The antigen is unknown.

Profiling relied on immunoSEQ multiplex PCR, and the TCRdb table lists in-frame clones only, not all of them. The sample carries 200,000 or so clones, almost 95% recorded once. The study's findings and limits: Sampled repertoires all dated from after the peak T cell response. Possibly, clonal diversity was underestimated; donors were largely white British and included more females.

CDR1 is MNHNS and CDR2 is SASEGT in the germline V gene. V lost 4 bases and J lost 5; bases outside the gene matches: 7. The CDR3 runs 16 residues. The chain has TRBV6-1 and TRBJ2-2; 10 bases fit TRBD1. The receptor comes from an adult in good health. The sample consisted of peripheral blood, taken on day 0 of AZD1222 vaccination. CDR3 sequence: CASSAVRDRGTGELFF. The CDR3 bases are TGTGCCAGCAGTGCAGTCCGGGACAGGGGAACCGGGGAGCTGTTTTTT.